This T cell receptor beta chain was observed in a study of beta chain features in type 1 diabetes. Study findings and constraints: Shortening of TCRB CDR3s, moderate but significant, appeared in all four CD4+ subsets of Type 1 diabetes patients.

CDR3 length: 13 residues. Trimming cost V 3 bases and J 9 bases; bases outside gene matches: 5. Germline CDR1 and CDR2: KGHSH and LQKENI. Expressed TCRB transcripts were sequenced because the entire RNA isolate underwent reverse transcription. Profiled with immunoSEQ multiplex PCR; TCRdb holds only in-frame clones, not every one. Of around 710,000 clones detected, around an eighth appear once; the ten largest clones hold 0.095% to 0.15%. This clone was observed a handful of times. The antigen is undetermined. In total, each donor contributed a single heparinised blood draw that averaged roughly 100 mL.

V usage is TRBV18 and J usage is TRBJ1-5; 7 bases are a match to TRBD1. This receptor was taken from a young man with type 1 diabetes. The sequenced material came from naive CD4+ T cells from blood. The CDR3 sequence is CASSPGTEGPQHF. CDR3 nucleotide sequence: TGTGCCAGCTCACCCGGGACAGAAGGGCCCCAGCATTTT. Supplemented by reference TRBV18 and TRBJ1-5, the full variable domain reads NAGVMQNPRHLVRRRGQEARLRCSPMKGHSHVYWYRQLPEEGLKFMVYLQKENIIDESGMPKERFSAEFPKEGPSILRIQQVVRGDSAAYFCASSPGTEGPQHFGDGTRLSIL.